This T cell receptor (beta chain) was recorded in a study of CD8 T cells in ankylosing spondylitis. Study observations and caveats: Reportedly, disease-linked clones are significantly enriched in ankylosing spondylitis patients' matched synovial fluid. A TCR beta motif made of about eight highly homologous variants seemed typical of ankylosing spondylitis blood.

Regarding this clonotype: Its specificity is unknown.

The length of the CDR3 is 13 residues. Germline V gene lookup returns CDR1 DFQATT and CDR2 SNEGSKA (reference sequence). The V gene end was trimmed by 0 bases and the J gene end by 8 bases; junction bases not matched to a gene: 6. By quantitative 5'-RACE with molecular barcodes, the TCR beta libraries were made. One entry per CDR3 protein results from TCRdb running MiXCR on the 5' RACE reads. The sample yields some 450,000 distinct CDR3 sequences, under 20% seen once. The source is a male donor with ankylosing spondylitis. Specimen: blood, either unsorted or a sorted T cell fraction (not recorded which). The chain employs TRBV20-1 and TRBJ1-2; 7 bases map to TRBD1. In nucleotides, the CDR3 is TGCAGTGCTAGAGACACAATACAGGGGGGCTACACCTTC. Its translation: CSARDTIQGGYTF.